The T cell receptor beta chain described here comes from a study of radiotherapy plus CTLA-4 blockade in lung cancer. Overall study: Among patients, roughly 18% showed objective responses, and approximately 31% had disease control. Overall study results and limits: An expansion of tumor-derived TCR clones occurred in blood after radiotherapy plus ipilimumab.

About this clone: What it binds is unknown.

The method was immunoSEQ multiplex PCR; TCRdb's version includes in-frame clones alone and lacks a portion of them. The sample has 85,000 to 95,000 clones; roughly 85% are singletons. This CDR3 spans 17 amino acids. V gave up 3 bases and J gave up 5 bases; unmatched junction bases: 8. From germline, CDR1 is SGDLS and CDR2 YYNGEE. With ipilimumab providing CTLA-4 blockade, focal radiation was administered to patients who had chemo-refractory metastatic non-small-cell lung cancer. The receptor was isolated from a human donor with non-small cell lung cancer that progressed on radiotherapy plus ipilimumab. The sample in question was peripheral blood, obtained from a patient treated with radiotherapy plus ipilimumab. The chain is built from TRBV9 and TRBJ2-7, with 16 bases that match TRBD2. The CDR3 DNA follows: TGTGCCAGCAGCGCCGGGACTAGCGGGAGGGCCACCCACGAGCAGTACTTC. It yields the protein CASSAGTSGRATHEQYF. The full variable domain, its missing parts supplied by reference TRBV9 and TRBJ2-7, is DSGVTQTPKHLITATGQRVTLRCSPRSGDLSVYWYQQSLDQGLQFLIQYYNGEERAKGNILERFSAQQFPDLHSELNLSSLELGDSALYFCASSAGTSGRATHEQYFGPGTRLTVT.